A selection of T cell receptor beta chains follows, all from one sample in a study of blood T cell repertoires in COVID-19. This table comes from immunoSEQ multiplex PCR, and its TCRdb copy is limited to in-frame clones, with some not included. The sample includes fewer than 350,000 clones, around nine tenths of them seen just once. Sequenced sample: peripheral blood. The receptors derive from a woman under 40 with COVID-19, enrolled during active disease. The CDR3 runs from the conserved cysteine through the conserved F or W. A D gene is named only where the DNA matches it firmly. Size values are once, few and many counts, or a class for expanded clones, and some rows have none.

d_call	clone_size	v_call	j_call	cdr3_nt	cdr3_aa
TRBD1	-	TRBV7-9	TRBJ1-4	TGTGCCAGCAGCTACAAGACAGGGCGGGATGAAAAACTGTTTTTT	CASSYKTGRDEKLFF
-	-	TRBV28	TRBJ2-7	TGTGCCAGCAGTCCAGCCTACGAGCAGTACTTC	CASSPAYEQYF
-	-	TRBV9	TRBJ2-2	TGTGCCAGCAGCGTACGGGGGGCGGCCGGGGAGCTGTTTTTT	CASSVRGAAGELFF
-	-	TRBV4-3	TRBJ1-2	TGCGCCAGCAGCCAAGACCGGTCAGCCGGGGATGGCTACACCTTC	CASSQDRSAGDGYTF
TRBD2	-	TRBV2	TRBJ2-7	TGTGCCACCACCCCCGGACTAGGGGCCTACGAGCAGTACTTC	CATTPGLGAYEQYF
TRBD1	-	TRBV5-5	TRBJ1-6	TGTGCCAGCAGCTTGGCCCCGGGACAGGGGGTTTCACCCCTCCACTTT	CASSLAPGQGVSPLHF
-	-	TRBV25-1	TRBJ1-1	TGTGCCAGCAGTGGTACCCGGGGCACTGAAGCTTTCTTT	CASSGTRGTEAFF
-	-	TRBV30	TRBJ1-5	TGTGCCTGGAGTTCAGGGGTAAGTCAGCCCCAGCATTTT	CAWSSGVSQPQHF
-	-	TRBV6-5	TRBJ2-2	TGTGCCAGCACCCTCGGGTCAAACACCGGGGAGCTGTTTTTT	CASTLGSNTGELFF
TRBD2	once	TRBV6-4	TRBJ2-2	TGTGCCAGCAGTGTCCCGGGGGGGGGCTTACATCCCGGGGAGCTGTTTTTT	CASSVPGGGLHPGELFF
TRBD1	-	TRBV10-3	TRBJ1-2	TGTGCCATCAGGGGGACAGTCGGCTACACCTTC	CAIRGTVGYTF
-	-	TRBV13	TRBJ1-6	TGTGCCAGCAGCTATATGACAATGTCGCCCCTCCACTTT	CASSYMTMSPLHF
-	-	TRBV5-4	TRBJ2-7	TGTGCCAGCAGCTTGCAAGTAGCCTACGAGCAGTACTTC	CASSLQVAYEQYF
-	-	TRBV4-1	TRBJ2-7	TGCGCCAGCAGCCAAGAACGCGCCTCCTACGAGCAGTACTTC	CASSQERASYEQYF
TRBD1	-	TRBV6-1	TRBJ1-6	TGTGCCAGCAGTCCGCGGACAGGGACTAATTCACCCCTCCACTTT	CASSPRTGTNSPLHF
-	-	TRBV2	TRBJ2-3	TGTGCCAGCAGTGGGACAGACCTCCCTAGCACAGATACGCAGTATTTT	CASSGTDLPSTDTQYF
-	-	TRBV29-1	TRBJ2-1	TGCAGCGTGGAGACAGGCTCCTACAATGAGCAGTTCTTC	CSVETGSYNEQFF
-	-	TRBV27	TRBJ1-1	TGTGCCAGCAGTTTACAGCGACCCGGATCTGAAGCTTTCTTT	CASSLQRPGSEAFF